This T cell receptor beta chain came from a study of T-cell memory formation after mild COVID-19. For the study at large: The TCR clusters were mostly specific to one donor.

TCRdb passed the 5' RACE reads through MiXCR, listing each CDR3 protein once. The data contain roughly 500,000 distinct CDR3 sequences, 20% of them singletons. This CDR3 has 18 residues. CDR1 is LGHNA and CDR2 is YNFKEQ in the germline V gene. J gave up 8 bases and V 0 bases, and 9 bases lay outside the gene matches. Sequencing input: PBMCs or a T cell subset sorted from them (not recorded which). The receptor's source is an adult woman who had mild COVID-19 (a few samples of this study predate the infection). Cell type and time point are not known. This chain links TRBV4-2 with TRBJ2-2; 13 bases are shared with TRBD2. DNA of the CDR3: TGTGCCAGCAGCCAAGAGGGGACTAGCGGGGTGGTTGGAGGGGAGCTGTTTTTT. Its protein product is CASSQEGTSGVVGGELFF.